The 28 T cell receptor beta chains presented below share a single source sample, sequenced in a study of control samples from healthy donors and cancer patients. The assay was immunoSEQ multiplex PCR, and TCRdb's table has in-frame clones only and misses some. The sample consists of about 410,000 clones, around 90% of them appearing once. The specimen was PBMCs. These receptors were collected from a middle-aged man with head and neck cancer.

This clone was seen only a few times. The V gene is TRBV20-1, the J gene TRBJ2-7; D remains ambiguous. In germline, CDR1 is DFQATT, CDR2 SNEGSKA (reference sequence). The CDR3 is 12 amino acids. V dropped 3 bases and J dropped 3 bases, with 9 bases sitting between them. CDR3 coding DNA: TGCAGTGCTAGTGTGCAGAACTACGAGCAGTACTTC. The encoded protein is CSASVQNYEQYF.

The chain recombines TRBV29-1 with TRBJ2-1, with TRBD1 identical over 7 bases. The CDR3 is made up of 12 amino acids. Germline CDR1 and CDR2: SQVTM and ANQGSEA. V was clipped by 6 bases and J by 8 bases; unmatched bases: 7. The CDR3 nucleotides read TGCAGCGTGTGGACAGGAGGTCATGAGCAGTTCTTC. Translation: CSVWTGGHEQFF.

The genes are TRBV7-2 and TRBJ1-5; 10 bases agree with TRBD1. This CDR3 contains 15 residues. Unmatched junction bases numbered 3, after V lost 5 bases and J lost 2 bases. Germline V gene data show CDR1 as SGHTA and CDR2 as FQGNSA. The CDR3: CASSPGTGGNQPQHF. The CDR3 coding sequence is TGTGCCAGCAGCCCAGGGACAGGGGGCAATCAGCCCCAGCATTTT.

The CDR3 DNA follows: TGTGCCAGCAGCCCTACAGGGAGGGAGCCCCAGCATTTT. This translates into CASSPTGREPQHF. The V call is TRBV6-8, the J call TRBJ1-5; a possible D gene is TRBD1 (6 bases). Trimming removed 6 bases at V and 8 bases at J, with 14 bases between. CDR1 and CDR2 (germline): MNHGY, SAAAGT. The CDR3 length is 13 residues.

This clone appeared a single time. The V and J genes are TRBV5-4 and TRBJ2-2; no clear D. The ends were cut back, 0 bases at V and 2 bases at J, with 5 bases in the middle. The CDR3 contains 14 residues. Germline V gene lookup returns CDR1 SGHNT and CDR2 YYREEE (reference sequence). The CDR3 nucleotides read TGTGCCAGCAGCTTGGACTTCAACACCGGGGAGCTGTTTTTT. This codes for CASSLDFNTGELFF.

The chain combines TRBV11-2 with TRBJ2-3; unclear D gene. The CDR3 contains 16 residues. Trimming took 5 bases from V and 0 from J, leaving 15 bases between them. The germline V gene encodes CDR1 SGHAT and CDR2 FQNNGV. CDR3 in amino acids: CASSPEIGSSTDTQYF. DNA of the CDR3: TGTGCCAGCAGCCCGGAGATCGGCTCTAGCACAGATACGCAGTATTTT. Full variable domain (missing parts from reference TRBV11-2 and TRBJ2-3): EAGVAQSPRYKIIEKRQSVAFWCNPISGHATLYWYQQILGQGPKLLIQFQNNGVVDDSQLPKDRFSAERLKGVDSTLKIQPAKLEDSAVYLCASSPEIGSSTDTQYFGPGTRLTVL.

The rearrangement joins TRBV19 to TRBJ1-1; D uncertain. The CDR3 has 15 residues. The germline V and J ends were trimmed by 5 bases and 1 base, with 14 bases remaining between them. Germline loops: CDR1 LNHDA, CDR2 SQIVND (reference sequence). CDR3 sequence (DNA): TGTGCCAGTAGTCATAAACTCCGGAGGAACACTGAAGCTTTCTTT. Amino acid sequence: CASSHKLRRNTEAFF.

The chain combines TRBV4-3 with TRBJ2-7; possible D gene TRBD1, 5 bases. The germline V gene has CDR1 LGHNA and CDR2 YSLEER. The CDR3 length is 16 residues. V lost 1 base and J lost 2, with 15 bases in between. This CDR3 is CASSQGNSQDPYEQYF. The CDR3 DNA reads TGCGCCAGCAGCCAAGGAAATTCACAGGACCCCTACGAGCAGTACTTC.

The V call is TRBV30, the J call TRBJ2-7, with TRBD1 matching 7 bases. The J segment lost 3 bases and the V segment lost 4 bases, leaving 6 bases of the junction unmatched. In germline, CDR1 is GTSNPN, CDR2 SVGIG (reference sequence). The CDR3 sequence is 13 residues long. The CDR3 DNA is TGTGCCTGGACCGGGACAGTGATCTACGAGCAGTACTTC. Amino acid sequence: CAWTGTVIYEQYF.

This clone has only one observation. CDR3 protein: CASRGGSNQPQHF. The DNA for the CDR3 is TGTGCCTCCCGAGGGGGCAGCAATCAGCCCCAGCATTTT. The chain links TRBV6-6 to TRBJ1-5; TRBD1 matches at 7 bases. The J segment lost 1 base and the V segment lost 11 bases, leaving 5 bases of the junction unmatched. There are 13 residues in the CDR3. Germline V gene sequence: CDR1 MNHNY, CDR2 SVGAGI (reference sequence).

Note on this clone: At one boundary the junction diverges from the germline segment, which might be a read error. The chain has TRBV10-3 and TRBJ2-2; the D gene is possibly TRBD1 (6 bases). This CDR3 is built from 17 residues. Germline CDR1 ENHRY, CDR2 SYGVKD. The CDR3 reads CAISQSRGGGSTGELFF. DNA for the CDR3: TGTGCCATCAGTCAGTCCCGCGGTGGGGGCAGCACCGGGGAGCTGTTTTTT.

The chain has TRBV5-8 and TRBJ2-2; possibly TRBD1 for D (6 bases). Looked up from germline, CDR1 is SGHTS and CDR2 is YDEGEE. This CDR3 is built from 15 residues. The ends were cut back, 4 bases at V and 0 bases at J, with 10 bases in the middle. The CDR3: CASSPGTTNTGELFF. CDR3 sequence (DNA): TGTGCCAGCAGCCCCGGGACAACGAACACCGGGGAGCTGTTTTTT.

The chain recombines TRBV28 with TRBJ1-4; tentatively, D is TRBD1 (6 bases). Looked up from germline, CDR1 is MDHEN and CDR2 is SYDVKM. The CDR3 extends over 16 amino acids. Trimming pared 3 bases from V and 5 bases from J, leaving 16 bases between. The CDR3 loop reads CASSFGPGARNEKLFF. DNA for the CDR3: TGTGCCAGCAGTTTCGGTCCAGGGGCGCGGAATGAAAAACTGTTTTTT.

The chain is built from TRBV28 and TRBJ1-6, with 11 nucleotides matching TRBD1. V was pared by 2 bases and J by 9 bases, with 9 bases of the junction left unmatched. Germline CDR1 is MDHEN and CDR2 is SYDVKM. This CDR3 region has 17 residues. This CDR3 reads CASSLVGTGTGGSPLHF. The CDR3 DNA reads TGTGCCAGCAGTTTAGTAGGAACCGGGACAGGGGGTTCACCCCTCCACTTT. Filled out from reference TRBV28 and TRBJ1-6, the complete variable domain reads DVKVTQSSRYLVKRTGEKVFLECVQDMDHENMFWYRQDPGLGLRLIYFSYDVKMKEKGDIPEGYSVSREKKERFSLILESASTNQTSMYLCASSLVGTGTGGSPLHFGNGTRLTVT.

The CDR3 here is CASSVSDPPRGYGNTIYF. CDR3 DNA sequence: TGTGCCAGCAGCGTATCGGATCCCCCCCGGGGGTACGGAAACACCATATATTTT. The rearrangement uses TRBV9 and TRBJ1-3, with D maybe TRBD1 (5 bases). The V gene's germline CDR1 is SGDLS and CDR2 YYNGEE. V was cut by 1 base and J by 4 bases, with 21 bases left in between. CDR3 size: 18 residues.

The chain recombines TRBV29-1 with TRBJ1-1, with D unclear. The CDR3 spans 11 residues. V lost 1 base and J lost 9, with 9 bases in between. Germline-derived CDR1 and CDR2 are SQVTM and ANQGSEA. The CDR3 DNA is TGCAGCGTTGAAGTGTCCGGGAAAGCTTTCTTT. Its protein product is CSVEVSGKAFF.

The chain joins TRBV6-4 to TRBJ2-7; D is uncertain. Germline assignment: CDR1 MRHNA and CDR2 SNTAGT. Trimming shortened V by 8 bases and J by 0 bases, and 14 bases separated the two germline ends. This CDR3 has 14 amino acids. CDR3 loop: CASYGRESSYEQYF. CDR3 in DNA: TGTGCCAGCTATGGACGTGAGAGCTCCTACGAGCAGTACTTC.

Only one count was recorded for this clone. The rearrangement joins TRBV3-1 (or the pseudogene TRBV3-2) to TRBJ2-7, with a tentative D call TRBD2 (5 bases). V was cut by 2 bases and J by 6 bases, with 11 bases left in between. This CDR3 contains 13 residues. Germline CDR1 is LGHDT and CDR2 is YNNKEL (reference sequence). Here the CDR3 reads CASSQRTPLEQYF. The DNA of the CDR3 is TGTGCCAGCAGCCAACGGACTCCCCTCGAGCAGTACTTC.

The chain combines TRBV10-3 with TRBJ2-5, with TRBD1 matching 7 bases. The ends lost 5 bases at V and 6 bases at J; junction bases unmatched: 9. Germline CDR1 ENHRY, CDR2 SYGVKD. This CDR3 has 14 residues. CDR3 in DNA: TGTGCCATCAGTTCACCAGGGGGTCAGAAGACCCAGTACTTC. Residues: CAISSPGGQKTQYF.

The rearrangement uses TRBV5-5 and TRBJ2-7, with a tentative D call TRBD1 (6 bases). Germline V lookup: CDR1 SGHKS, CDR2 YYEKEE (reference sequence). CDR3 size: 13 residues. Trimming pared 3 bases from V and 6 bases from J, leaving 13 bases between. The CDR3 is CASSSFLGGEQYF. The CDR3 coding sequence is TGTGCCAGCAGCTCCTTCCTAGGGGGCGAGCAGTACTTC.

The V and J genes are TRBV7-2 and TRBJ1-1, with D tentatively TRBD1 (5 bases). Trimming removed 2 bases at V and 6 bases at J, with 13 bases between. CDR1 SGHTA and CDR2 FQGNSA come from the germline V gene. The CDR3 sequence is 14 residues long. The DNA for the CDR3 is TGTGCCAGCAGCTTACGGACACCGGACGCTGAAGCTTTCTTT. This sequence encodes CASSLRTPDAEAFF.

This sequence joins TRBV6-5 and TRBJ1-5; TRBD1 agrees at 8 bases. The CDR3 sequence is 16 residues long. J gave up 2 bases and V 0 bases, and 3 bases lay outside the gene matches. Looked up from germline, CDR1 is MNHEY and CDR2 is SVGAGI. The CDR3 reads CASSYSAGGGNQPQHF. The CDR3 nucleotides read TGTGCCAGCAGTTACTCGGCAGGGGGCGGCAATCAGCCCCAGCATTTT.

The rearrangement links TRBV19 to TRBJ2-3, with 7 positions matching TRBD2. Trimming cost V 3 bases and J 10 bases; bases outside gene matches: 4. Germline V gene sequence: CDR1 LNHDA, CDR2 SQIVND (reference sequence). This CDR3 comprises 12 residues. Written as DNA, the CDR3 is TGTGCCAGTAGTATCCTACGGGAGGCGCAGTATTTT. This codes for CASSILREAQYF. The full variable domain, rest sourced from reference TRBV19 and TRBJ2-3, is DGGITQSPKYLFRKEGQNVTLSCEQNLNHDAMYWYRQDPGQGLRLIYYSQIVNDFQKGDIAEGYSVSREKKESFPLTVTSAQKNPTAFYLCASSILREAQYFGPGTRLTVL.

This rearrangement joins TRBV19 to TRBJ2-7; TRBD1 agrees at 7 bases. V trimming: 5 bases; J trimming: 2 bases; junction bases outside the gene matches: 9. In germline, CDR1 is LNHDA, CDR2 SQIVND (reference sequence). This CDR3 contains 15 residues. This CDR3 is CASSPTGTVTYEQYF. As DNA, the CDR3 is TGTGCCAGTAGTCCCACCGGGACAGTAACCTACGAGCAGTACTTC.

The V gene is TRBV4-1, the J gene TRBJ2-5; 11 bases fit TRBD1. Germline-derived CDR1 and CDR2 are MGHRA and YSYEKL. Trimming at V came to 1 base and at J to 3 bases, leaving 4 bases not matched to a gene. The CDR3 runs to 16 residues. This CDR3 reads CASSQAPGQGEETQYF. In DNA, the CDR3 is TGCGCCAGCAGCCAAGCCCCGGGACAGGGGGAAGAGACCCAGTACTTC.

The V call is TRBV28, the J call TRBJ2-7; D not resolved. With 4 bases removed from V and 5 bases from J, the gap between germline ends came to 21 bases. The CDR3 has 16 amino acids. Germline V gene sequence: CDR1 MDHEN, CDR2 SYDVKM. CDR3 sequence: CASSSPGSPVLDEQYF. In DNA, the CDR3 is TGTGCCAGCAGTTCCCCGGGCAGCCCTGTACTTGACGAGCAGTACTTC. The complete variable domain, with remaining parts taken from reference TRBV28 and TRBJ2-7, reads DVKVTQSSRYLVKRTGEKVFLECVQDMDHENMFWYRQDPGLGLRLIYFSYDVKMKEKGDIPEGYSVSREKKERFSLILESASTNQTSMYLCASSSPGSPVLDEQYFGPGTRLTVT.

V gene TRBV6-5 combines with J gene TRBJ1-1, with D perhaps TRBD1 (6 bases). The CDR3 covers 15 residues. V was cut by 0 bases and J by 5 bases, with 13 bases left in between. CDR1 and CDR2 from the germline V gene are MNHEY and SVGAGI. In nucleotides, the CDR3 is TGTGCCAGCAGTTACTCGAGGACAGCTGGGACTGAAGCTTTCTTT. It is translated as CASSYSRTAGTEAFF.

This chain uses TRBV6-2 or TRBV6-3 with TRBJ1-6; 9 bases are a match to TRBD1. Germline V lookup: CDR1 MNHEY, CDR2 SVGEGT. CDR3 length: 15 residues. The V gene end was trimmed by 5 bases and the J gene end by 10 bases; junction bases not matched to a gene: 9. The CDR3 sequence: CASSGAGQGNSPLHF. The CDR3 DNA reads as TGTGCCAGCAGTGGAGCGGGACAGGGTAACTCACCCCTCCACTTT.